This T cell receptor (beta chain) was sequenced during a study of cytomegalovirus exposure and HLA in healthy donors listed by TCRdb under 2017. About the investigation overall: According to an earlier analysis of several hundred of the donors, 200 million or so T cells yielded some 120 million unique TCR beta sequences and 276 Gb of sequence data. HLA typing covered class I and class II loci at four-digit resolution. Along with the approximately 700-subject first cohort, a separate validation cohort of over a hundred different subjects was used. Using immunosequencing, the study profiled T cell repertoires from some 670 subjects and related those repertoires to cytomegalovirus serostatus. Approximately 300 gigabases of sequencing data and approximately 92 million unique TCR sequences made up an early release that covered approximately 650 HLA-typed donors. High-throughput TCR immunosequencing, statistical association of individual TCRs with disease status, and machine learning were combined to predict cytomegalovirus infection status. Among the roughly 400 genotyped donors, around 81% belonged to the genetic ancestry cluster associated with self-reported Caucasian donors. The study aimed to test whether cataloging public T cell receptors could reveal signatures of past pathogen exposure. The number of donors typed differed by locus, with 629-630 for A, B, C, DRB1 and DQB1, approximately 500 for DQA1, approximately 580 for DPA1, and 450 to 480 for DPB1. Roughly five DR-DQ haplotypes were handled as single units for association and clustering, since linkage in the cohort was strong. To study patterns of TCR occurrence, a later analysis re-analyzed previously published TCR beta repertoires from several hundred donors and added high-resolution HLA genotyping. Every discovery cohort repertoire had been produced on one sequencing platform. Alongside the repertoire data, information on donor age, sex, ethnicity and CMV serostatus was compiled. Among some 400 genotyped donors of the cohort, an average of about 240,000 unique TCR beta nucleotide sequences were sequenced per donor, around 18% of them non-productive. A later genetic analysis took genome-wide SNP genotypes for about three fifths of the 666 donors and used that subset as a discovery cohort. Rather than drawing on any new phenotypic data, the later analysis identified candidate immune exposures from TCR beta sequences and the way those sequences occurred across donors. To decide whether each TCR beta V gene segment behaved as functional or pseudogenic, an earlier analysis of nearly 600 of the donors relied on high-throughput TCR beta sequencing.

Notes on this clone: No antigen is known for it. No much larger clone exists at a distance of one base, and base qualities are not known.

General findings and caveats noted by the study authors: In a later analysis, TCR association rates were found to vary across HLA loci, with the most associated TCRs seen for DRB1 alleles and the fewest for HLA-C alleles. When HLA alleles, especially DR and DQ, strongly co-occurred, attributing TCR associations to individual alleles was difficult. Most TCR sequences were observed very rarely across donors, whereas some public TCRs were present in many individuals. Cytomegalovirus status was reported to be diagnosed by the classifier with high specificity and sensitivity in both the original and validation cohorts. In a later analysis, most CMV-associated TCR beta chains were found to appear HLA-restricted, with HLA associations seemingly driven largely by CMV exposure. A later analysis found that HLA-associated TCR beta chains were more clonally expanded and had lower generation probabilities than equally common non-associated chains. This cohort had only TCR beta chains sequenced, and the lack of alpha or paired-chain data limited which features could be detected. Three of the identified cytomegalovirus-associated TCR beta chains were confirmed in vitro to be specific for cytomegalovirus antigens. Correlated functional status among segregating V segments might be attributable to linkage disequilibrium, but an unknown experimental factor could not be ruled out. Broadly in line with IMGT annotations, most TCR beta V segments showed up in productive rearrangements about 90% or about 30% of the time in an earlier analysis of 450 to 600 of the donors. For the cohort, immune exposure information was limited to CMV serostatus. At a false discovery rate of 0.05, a later analysis linked under 20,000 TCR beta sequences to specific HLA alleles. A cluster of highly shared sequence variants was judged likely to be a technical artifact of the sequencing pipeline. A later genetic analysis reported fewer N-insertions in productive TCRs among donors in an Asian-associated ancestry cluster than the roughly 700-donor mean. It was suggested by the authors that the approach could potentially be generalized to other disease states and immunological phenotypes. A further reported finding was that TCR beta sequences accurately predicted the HLA-A and HLA-B alleles for most subjects in the first cohort. Some IMGT-functional V segments, including TRBV6-2 and TRBV6-3, could not be told apart with the 87-base-pair reads, so those segments were excluded. Sequencing depth was assumed to be roughly uniform across donors in the presence/absence analyses, though that assumption may not hold. The study listed approximately 150 TCR beta chains as associated with cytomegalovirus. In a later genetic analysis, a missense DCLRE1C variant was associated with V-gene and J-gene trimming of TCR beta chains, and the association was replicated in an independent cohort. Over 15 rarely observed V segments, including chromosome 9 orphons, were excluded from the earlier analysis of several hundred of the donors because counts were too low. According to a later analysis, parvovirus B19, influenza, CMV and Epstein-Barr virus appeared linked to several top co-occurrence clusters. Because HLA typing was missing for some donors at each locus, association tests included only the typed subset.

From the cysteine up to the phenylalanine, the CDR3 has a length of 14 residues. Only the CDR3 portion is preserved as DNA: 42 bases, with reading frame beginning at the first base. Trimming at the junction amounts to 0 bases on V and 4 bases on J, and the germline ends lie 8 bases apart. The germline V gene sets CDR1 to SGDLS and CDR2 to YYNGEE. The cohort consisted of hundreds of healthy bone marrow donors. At the time of sampling, all cohort members were nominally healthy, though unrecorded immune exposures were likely present. The donor tested CMV seropositive, placing the donor among the 289 seropositive members of the cohort. Each donor provided a peripheral blood sample, and peripheral blood mononuclear cells were used for TCR beta sequencing. Genomic DNA was extracted from the blood cell samples with the Qiagen DNeasy Blood Extraction Kit. Receptor amplification or capture employed the immunoSEQ multiplex PCR assay. For the multiplex PCR, a mixture combining 60 forward primers for TCR Vbeta segments and 13 reverse primers for TCR Jbeta segments was used. The CDR3 region of rearranged TCR beta genes was amplified from genomic DNA by a multiplex PCR assay. The Illumina HiSeq System was used to sequence the amplified TCR beta libraries as 87-base-pair reads. The paper's data handling went like this. A later analysis tallied 75 million to 85 million unique TCR beta chains across the 666 repertoires, and approximately 12 million of those chains were shared by two or more donors. Raw reads were error-corrected and collapsed into unique sequences by a nearest-neighbor algorithm in which closely related sequences were merged to remove PCR and sequencing errors. Alignment of CDR3 sequences to IMGT reference sequences was used to assign V, D and J gene segments. For a sequence to be retained, a match of at least six nucleotides was required to both a V gene segment and a J gene segment. A rearrangement counted as productive if the CDR3 had no stop codons and remained in frame with V and J, and every other rearrangement counted as non-productive. CDR3 was defined by IMGT convention, running from the second conserved V-encoded cysteine to the conserved J-encoded phenylalanine. The earlier analysis of some 550 of the donors excluded any sequence lacking an unambiguous match to a single V gene segment. In an earlier analysis of a few hundred of the donors, V segments were called functional above 56.7% productive rearrangements and were called segregating when the between-donor standard deviation exceeded 5%. A statistical classification framework was built for diagnosing cytomegalovirus status from the catalog of TCR beta chain sequences. In a later analysis, V and J genes were assigned by comparing TCR nucleotide sequences against IMGT/GENE-DB human TR gene sequences. A later analysis assigned CDR3 sequences and most-parsimonious VDJ recombination scenarios with the TCRdist pipeline. In a later analysis, each TCR beta chain was defined by its CDR3 amino acid sequence together with its V-gene family, and reads lacking a unique V-gene family were excluded. A later analysis removed over 500 highly shared, low-generation-probability nucleotide sequences to deal with suspected cross-contamination and a sequencing artifact. In a later analysis, a clonal expansion index was calculated for each public chain from normalized within-repertoire ranks of inferred template counts. A later analysis computed generation probabilities with a VDJ recombination model fitted to out-of-frame rearrangements, and checked the results against IGoR. A later analysis scored TCR-TCR, TCR-HLA and TCR-CMV co-occurrence with hypergeometric tests, applying a repertoire-size bias correction to TCR pairs. In a later analysis, false discovery rates were estimated by permuting HLA or CMV assignments 20 times. A later analysis grouped co-occurring TCRs with DBSCAN, adding TCRdist sequence similarity when clustering within HLA-allele-positive subsets. Repertoires with fewer than 30,000 or more than 120,000 public chains were left out of co-occurrence clustering, as were five repertoires with anomalous nucleotide sharing. TCRdb's version of the immuneACCESS table is confined to in-frame rearrangements and falls short of the full clone set. An unresolved V gene accounts for under half of the shortfall where checked; the remainder is of unknown origin. The DNA was the basis for D and trimming; V, J and clone size are from that table. The sample table holds fewer than 200,000 clones, of which about 9% were seen once. The ten largest clones take up 1% to 1.5% of the sample.

The sequence was obtained from a woman in her twenties or thirties in good health and CMV-seropositive. The sample taken for sequencing was PBMCs. This receptor chain uses TRBV9 and TRBJ1-5, with no D gene named confidently. The CDR3 reads as follows: CASSVGTTNQPQHF. The DNA reads TGTGCCAGCAGCGTAGGGACTACGAATCAGCCCCAGCATTTT.